Listed here are 14 T cell receptor beta chains from one sample, sequenced in a study of T cells in Graves' hyperthyroidism and ophthalmopathy. From RNA transcripts, TCR beta CDR3 regions were amplified. Initially, a first-round RT-PCR of the TCR CDR3 employed the HTBI primer set. TCRdb reprocessed the multiplex PCR reads via MiXCR and lists one record per CDR3 protein. The data hold around 300,000 distinct CDR3 sequences, with roughly 13% observed a single time. Sequenced sample: blood. These receptors were taken from a middle-aged woman with Graves' hyperthyroidism.

This clonotype was seen many times. This sequence joins TRBV15 and TRBJ1-4, with a tentative D call TRBD1 (6 bases). Per germline, CDR1 LNHNV and CDR2 YYDKDF (reference sequence). Trimming stripped 1 base from V and 0 bases from J, with 6 bases between. This CDR3 is 15 amino acids long. DNA of the CDR3: TGTGCCACCAGCAGAGGACAGGCAACTAATGAAAAACTGTTTTTT. This sequence encodes CATSRGQATNEKLFF.

This clonotype was found many times. V usage is TRBV5-1 and J usage is TRBJ2-7; D perhaps matches TRBD2 (6 bases). Germline CDR1 SGHRS, CDR2 YFSETQ. V gave up 0 bases and J gave up 0 bases, with 13 bases separating them. This CDR3 region has 16 residues. The CDR3 region is CASSLAGTDLSYEQYF. The CDR3 DNA sequence: TGCGCCAGCAGCTTGGCCGGGACTGATCTCTCCTACGAGCAGTACTTC.

This clonotype was detected many times. The V and J genes are TRBV11-2 and TRBJ1-1; weak D call: TRBD1 (5 bases). The CDR3 is 13 amino acids. Trimming took 4 bases from V and 3 from J, leaving 9 bases between them. Germline CDR1 is SGHAT and CDR2 is FQNNGV. The CDR3, as DNA: TGTGCCAGCAGCTCGGTGGGGGACACTGAAGCTTTCTTT. It translates to CASSSVGDTEAFF.

This sequence joins TRBV20-1 and TRBJ2-1; 10 bases agree with TRBD2. Trimming took 6 bases from V and 6 from J; bases not matched to a gene: 8. Per the germline V gene, CDR1 is DFQATT and CDR2 is SNEGSKA (reference sequence). This CDR3 is built from 14 residues. The CDR3 spells CSAEPGLASNEQFF. CDR3 DNA: TGCAGTGCCGAGCCGGGACTAGCGTCCAATGAGCAGTTCTTC.

This sequence joins TRBV15 and TRBJ1-5; unclear D gene. CDR3 length: 16 residues. V was shortened by 3 bases and J by 2 bases, with 14 bases between the two germline ends. The germline V gene encodes CDR1 LNHNV and CDR2 YYDKDF (reference sequence). The CDR3 region is CATSRKEGYGNQPQHF. The CDR3, as DNA: TGTGCCACCAGCAGGAAGGAGGGATATGGCAATCAGCCCCAGCATTTT.

This clonotype was observed many times. The chain is built from TRBV3-1 and TRBJ2-7; the D is unclear. Germline loops: CDR1 LGHDT, CDR2 YNNKEL (reference sequence). This CDR3 comprises 14 residues. The V and J ends lost 0 bases and 6 bases respectively, with 12 bases between them. The CDR3 protein is CASSQDAYLGEQYF. For the CDR3, the DNA is TGTGCCAGCAGCCAAGACGCCTATCTCGGCGAGCAGTACTTC.

This clonotype was recorded at least ten times. The genes are TRBV20-1 and TRBJ1-2, with a weak D call TRBD1 (5 bases). Trimming pared 5 bases from V and 2 bases from J, leaving 9 bases between. Germline CDR1 DFQATT, CDR2 SNEGSKA (reference sequence). The CDR3 runs 12 residues. In nucleotides, the CDR3 is TGCAGTGCTTCCCACAGGAACTATGGCTACACCTTC. Protein sequence: CSASHRNYGYTF.

This clonotype was seen many times. The chain is built from TRBV7-9 and TRBJ2-7; D is possibly TRBD1 (6 bases). This CDR3 comprises 15 residues. V lost 1 base to trimming and J lost 9 bases, with 19 bases between them. Germline V gives CDR1 SEHNR, CDR2 FQNEAQ (reference sequence). The CDR3 reads CASSLGTAGTKVQYF. The CDR3 region has the DNA TGTGCCAGCAGCTTAGGGACAGCTGGGACGAAAGTGCAGTACTTC.

This clonotype was seen only a few times. This chain connects TRBV12-5 to TRBJ2-1; 8 bases match TRBD1. V lost 4 bases to trimming and J lost 8 bases; unmatched junction nucleotides: 4. This CDR3 comprises 13 residues. Germline V gives CDR1 LGHNT, CDR2 FRNRAP. Here the CDR3 DNA reads TGTGCTAGTGGTTCGACAGGGGTTCATGAGCAGTTCTTC. Translated, it gives CASGSTGVHEQFF.

This clonotype came up many times. The chain carries TRBV11-2 and TRBJ2-2, with a possible D match to TRBD1 (5 bases). This CDR3 has 14 amino acids. CDR1 and CDR2 (germline): SGHAT, FQNNGV. The germline V and J ends were trimmed by 1 base and 10 bases, with 13 bases remaining between them. DNA for the CDR3: TGTGCCAGCAGCTTAGGCTCAGGGCAACCGGAGCTGTTTTTT. It codes for CASSLGSGQPELFF.

V usage is TRBV7-8 and J usage is TRBJ2-2; perhaps TRBD2 as D (6 bases). Germline CDR1 and CDR2: SGHVS and FQNEAQ. The length of the CDR3 is 18 residues. V was trimmed by 2 bases and J by 4 bases, leaving 20 bases between them. CDR3 nucleotides: TGTGCCAGCAGCTTAAAGATTCCTAGCGTCCGCGTCACCGGGGAGCTGTTTTTT. As protein: CASSLKIPSVRVTGELFF.

In this sample, this clonotype turned up many times. DNA of the CDR3: TGTGCCAGCAGTTCGGACAGGGGGCTCGATGGCTACACCTTC. This encodes CASSSDRGLDGYTF. The V gene is TRBV12-3 or TRBV12-4, the J gene TRBJ1-2, with 11 bases identical to TRBD1. V dropped 4 bases and J dropped 6; count of bases not matched to a gene: 4. This CDR3 is built from 14 residues.

This clonotype was detected many times. The chain recombines TRBV7-9 with TRBJ1-4; D not certain. With 5 bases removed from V and 8 bases from J, the gap between germline ends came to 15 bases. This CDR3 is 14 amino acids long. Germline V CDR1 and CDR2: SEHNR, FQNEAQ (reference sequence). The CDR3: CASSTDPYGEKLFF. The CDR3 coding sequence is TGTGCCAGCAGCACAGACCCATACGGGGAAAAACTGTTTTTT.

This clonotype was recorded at least ten times. The genes are TRBV12-3 or TRBV12-4 and TRBJ1-2; D is perhaps TRBD1 (5 bases). The length of the CDR3 is 13 residues. V lost 2 bases and J lost 8, with 12 bases in between. CDR3 sequence reads: CASSLRRGAGYTF. As DNA, the CDR3 is TGTGCCAGCAGTTTACGGCGGGGCGCGGGCTACACCTTC.